These 14 T cell receptor beta chains were sequenced from one sample in a study of cytomegalovirus exposure and HLA in healthy donors. Vbeta (60) and Jbeta (13) primers were used in the PCR. Only in-frame clones appear in the TCRdb table, and some are missing; sequencing was by immunoSEQ multiplex PCR. This table has around 170,000 clones, roughly 87% appearing once. The material sequenced was PBMCs. Receptors originate from a man in his forties in good health and CMV-seronegative.

Remarks on this clone: The germline gene is not matched at one end of the junction; a read error may be the cause. The chain carries TRBV7-7 and TRBJ2-5, with 9 positions matching TRBD1. CDR3 length equals 13 residues. The germline CDR1 and CDR2 sequences are SSHAT and FNYEAQ (reference sequence). The CDR3 is CASSLVGQGTQYF. Here the CDR3 DNA reads TGTGCTAGCAGCTTAGTGGGACAGGGGACCCAGTACTTC.

As to this clone: This sample includes further DNA sequences coding for the same CDR3. The genes are TRBV15 and TRBJ1-2; a possible D gene is TRBD1 (5 bases). The CDR3 loop spans 16 amino acids. The germline V gene encodes CDR1 LNHNV and CDR2 YYDKDF (reference sequence). Trimming cost V 0 bases and J 0 bases, with 11 bases left between them. The CDR3 loop is CATSRDRGAPNYGYTF. CDR3 nucleotide sequence: TGTGCCACCAGCAGAGATCGCGGGGCGCCTAACTATGGCTACACCTTC.

The chain carries TRBV7-2 and TRBJ1-2; 8 nucleotides match TRBD1. This CDR3 is 15 amino acids long. The germline gives CDR1 SGHTA, CDR2 FQGNSA. V was clipped by 1 base and J by 7 bases; unmatched bases: 8. The CDR3 DNA follows: TGTGCCAGCAGCTTAGTGGCGCAGGGGGCCATTGGCTACACCTTC. Translated: CASSLVAQGAIGYTF.

This rearrangement joins TRBV2 to TRBJ1-5; D is possibly TRBD1 (5 bases). CDR3 length: 12 residues. The germline CDR1 and CDR2 sequences are SNHLY and FYNNEI. The ends were cut back, 4 bases at V and 7 bases at J, with 8 bases in the middle. As DNA, the CDR3 is TGTGCCAGCAGTGTGACAGCCCAGCCCCAGCATTTT. Protein sequence: CASSVTAQPQHF.

The V and J genes are TRBV7-2 and TRBJ2-5; TRBD2 matches at 8 bases. V was clipped by 5 bases and J by 7 bases; unmatched bases: 15. This CDR3 comprises 16 residues. Germline V gives CDR1 SGHTA, CDR2 FQGNSA. CDR3: CASSPWREARDWTQYF. The CDR3 DNA is TGTGCCAGCAGCCCGTGGCGGGAGGCGAGGGATTGGACCCAGTACTTC.

The rearrangement joins TRBV5-4 to TRBJ2-3; 8 bases are shared with TRBD1. Per the germline V gene, CDR1 is SGHNT and CDR2 is YYREEE (reference sequence). CDR3 length: 14 amino acids. V shed 5 bases, J shed 2 bases, and the junction held 4 bases outside the gene matches. The CDR3 region has the DNA TGTGCCAGCAGTGCGGACAGGGACACAGATACGCAGTATTTT. Translating gives CASSADRDTDTQYF.

The V and J genes are TRBV28 and TRBJ1-5; unclear D gene. V shed 6 bases and J shed 1 base, with 19 bases lying between them. Germline values: CDR1 MDHEN, CDR2 SYDVKM. The CDR3 length is 17 residues. CDR3 residues: CASSNDARSRSNQPQHF. The CDR3 nucleotides read TGTGCCAGCAGCAATGATGCTAGATCCCGCAGCAATCAGCCCCAGCATTTT. Filled out from reference TRBV28 and TRBJ1-5, the complete variable domain reads DVKVTQSSRYLVKRTGEKVFLECVQDMDHENMFWYRQDPGLGLRLIYFSYDVKMKEKGDIPEGYSVSREKKERFSLILESASTNQTSMYLCASSNDARSRSNQPQHFGDGTRLSIL.

The V and J genes are TRBV28 and TRBJ1-2, with 7 bases lining up with TRBD1. Trimming cost V 6 bases and J 4 bases; bases outside gene matches: 5. The CDR3 is 13 residues long. CDR1 is MDHEN, CDR2 SYDVKM, per germline. The CDR3 loop reads CASSKQGSYGYTF. In nucleotides, the CDR3 is TGTGCCAGCAGCAAACAGGGGAGCTATGGCTACACCTTC.

For the CDR3, the DNA is TGCGCCAGCTCACTGGGAGAAAACACCGGGGAGCTGTTTTTT. Translation: CASSLGENTGELFF. The genes are TRBV5-1 and TRBJ2-2, with a tentative D call TRBD2 (5 bases). The V gene lost 7 bases and the J gene lost 2 bases, with 12 bases spanning the gap. CDR1 and CDR2 from the germline V gene are SGHRS and YFSETQ. This CDR3 spans 14 amino acids. The full variable domain, its missing parts supplied by reference TRBV5-1 and TRBJ2-2, is KAGVTQTPRYLIKTRGQQVTLSCSPISGHRSVSWYQQTPGQGLQFLFEYFSETQRNKGNFPGRFSGRQFSNSRSEMNVSTLELGDSALYLCASSLGENTGELFFGEGSRLTVL.

The gene calls are TRBV19 and TRBJ1-5; TRBD1 matches 7 bases. Per the germline V gene, CDR1 is LNHDA and CDR2 is SQIVND (reference sequence). The V segment lost 3 bases and the J segment 6 bases; nucleotides outside the gene matches: 8. The CDR3 has 15 residues. This CDR3 is CASSMSQGGGQPQHF. In nucleotides, the CDR3 is TGTGCCAGTAGTATGAGTCAGGGGGGAGGTCAGCCCCAGCATTTT.

The J gene is TRBJ2-7, the V gene TRBV27, with 8 bases lining up with TRBD2. The V gene end was trimmed by 2 bases and the J gene end by 2 bases; junction bases not matched to a gene: 8. Germline V gives CDR1 MNHEY, CDR2 SMNVEV (reference sequence). The CDR3 extends over 16 amino acids. In DNA, the CDR3 is TGTGCCAGCAGTTTACATTGGGGGACTAGACCCTACGAGCAGTACTTC. Protein: CASSLHWGTRPYEQYF.

This chain joins TRBV6-1 and TRBJ1-3; TRBD1 matches at 7 bases. CDR3 length equals 15 residues. Trimming removed 4 bases from V and 0 bases from J; junction bases left unmatched: 3. Germline lookup yields CDR1 MNHNS and CDR2 SASEGT. In DNA, the CDR3 is TGTGCCAGCAGTGGCGGGACAGTCTCTGGAAACACCATATATTTT. Translating it yields CASSGGTVSGNTIYF.

The gene calls are TRBV6-5 and TRBJ2-7, with D possibly being TRBD1 (6 bases). V gave up 5 bases and J gave up 0 bases, with 11 bases separating them. Germline V CDR1 and CDR2: MNHEY, SVGAGI. The CDR3 consists of 14 residues. As DNA, the CDR3 is TGTGCCAGCAGTCCGGGACACGTCTCCTACGAGCAGTACTTC. Encoded protein: CASSPGHVSYEQYF.

This rearrangement joins TRBV6-6 to TRBJ2-2; 8 bases are a match to TRBD2. Germline V CDR1 and CDR2: MNHNY, SVGAGI (reference sequence). This CDR3 contains 15 residues. Trimming cost V 6 bases and J 0 bases; bases outside gene matches: 3. The CDR3 loop is CASRSGGTNTGELFF. The DNA of the CDR3 is TGTGCCAGCAGGAGCGGGGGCACGAACACCGGGGAGCTGTTTTTT.